This entry lists 6 T cell receptor beta chains sequenced from one sample in a study of blood T cells in healthy people across ages. A second PCR of about 6 to 11 cycles used a sample-barcoded 5' primer and a J-beta primer mix. MiXCR was run by TCRdb on the 5' RACE reads, yielding one entry per CDR3 protein. The data show some 1.5 million distinct CDR3 sequences, 28% seen once. Source material: blood. The receptor set was obtained from a woman in her 30s in good health.

The chain joins TRBV5-1 to TRBJ1-1; no reliable D call. The CDR3 is made up of 20 amino acids. Germline assignment: CDR1 SGHRS and CDR2 YFSETQ. Trimming took 1 base from V and 0 from J, leaving 25 bases between them. In DNA form, the CDR3 reads TGCGCCAGCAGCTTGAGAGGCTTTCCGGATCCCCTGGATGTGAACACTGAAGCTTTCTTT. Its translation is CASSLRGFPDPLDVNTEAFF.

This clonotype has a handful of counts. The CDR3 loop reads CASSSYSDTQYF. The CDR3 DNA reads as TGTGCCAGCAGTTCATACTCGGATACGCAGTATTTT. This chain uses TRBV5-6 with TRBJ2-3; D unclear. Germline CDR1 reads SGHDT; CDR2 reads YYEEEE. Trimming took 5 bases from V and 6 from J, leaving 10 bases between them. This CDR3 is 12 amino acids long.

This clonotype was seen many times. This rearrangement joins TRBV4-3 to TRBJ1-1; weak D call: TRBD1 (6 bases). The CDR3 has 14 amino acids. The V end lost 3 bases, the J end lost 3 bases, and 11 bases lay between the germline ends. Germline V gene lookup returns CDR1 LGHNA and CDR2 YSLEER. CDR3: CASSQAGGHTEAFF. In nucleotides, the CDR3 is TGCGCCAGCAGCCAGGCGGGGGGGCACACTGAAGCTTTCTTT.

This clonotype was counted a few times. The rearrangement links TRBV7-9 to TRBJ2-7, with 8 bases fitting TRBD2. The germline V gene has CDR1 SEHNR and CDR2 FQNEAQ (reference sequence). The CDR3 consists of 16 residues. V gave up 5 bases and J gave up 2 bases; unmatched junction bases: 11. The CDR3 DNA reads TGTGCCAGCAGCCTCTGGGCTAGCGGGCCTACCTACGAGCAGTACTTC. The encoded protein is CASSLWASGPTYEQYF.

V gene TRBV12-3 or TRBV12-4 combines with J gene TRBJ1-2; D is unclear. The CDR3 runs 13 residues. In DNA, the CDR3 is TGTGCTGCGGGAGAGGAGAAGAGCTATGGCTACACCTTC. Translating it yields CAAGEEKSYGYTF.

This clonotype was detected a few times. The CDR3 region has the DNA TGTGCCAGCAGTGAGCGGGGGAGTCCCGGGGAGCTGTTTTTT. Translated: CASSERGSPGELFF. The genes are TRBV6-1 and TRBJ2-2, with 7 bases lining up with TRBD2. The junction had 4 bases not matched to a gene; V was cut back by 3 bases and J by 6 bases. Germline V gene lookup returns CDR1 MNHNS and CDR2 SASEGT. The CDR3 spans 14 residues.